These 25 T cell receptor beta chains were all obtained from the same sample, sequenced in a study of blood T cell repertoires in COVID-19. TCRdb's copy holds only in-frame clones and misses some; the assay was immunoSEQ multiplex PCR. The sample records some 340,000 clones, 90% being singletons. Sequencing was carried out using PBMCs or T cells enriched from blood (not recorded which). The receptors come from a woman in her 30s who had been exposed to COVID-19.

This clone has only a few counts. This chain links TRBV4-1 with TRBJ1-4; 7 bases align to TRBD1. V was clipped by 0 bases and J by 8 bases; unmatched bases: 9. Looked up from germline, CDR1 is MGHRA and CDR2 is YSYEKL. This CDR3 contains 16 residues. The CDR3 protein is CASSQEPGGRGEKLFF. CDR3 nucleotides: TGCGCCAGCAGCCAAGAGCCAGGGGGTAGAGGGGAAAAACTGTTTTTT.

This chain connects TRBV5-1 to TRBJ1-1; D is possibly TRBD1 (5 bases). This CDR3 has 15 residues. The germline gives CDR1 SGHRS, CDR2 YFSETQ. V was trimmed by 4 bases and J by 0 bases, leaving 13 bases between them. CDR3 bases: TGCGCCAGCAGCCTACTCGAGACAGTGAACACTGAAGCTTTCTTT. Protein: CASSLLETVNTEAFF.

J is TRBJ2-7 and V is TRBV27; D is perhaps TRBD1 (6 bases). The CDR3 is 14 residues long. Germline CDR1 reads MNHEY; CDR2 reads SMNVEV (reference sequence). Deletions cut 3 bases from V and 0 bases from J, with 9 bases between. The CDR3 DNA reads TGTGCCAGCAGTTTTTTGGACAGCTCCTACGAGCAGTACTTC. Protein: CASSFLDSSYEQYF.

The gene calls are TRBV12-5 and TRBJ1-5, with 7 bases that match TRBD1. This CDR3 has 14 residues. J was trimmed by 3 bases and V by 6 bases; bases with no gene match: 5. Germline assignment: CDR1 LGHNT and CDR2 FRNRAP. CDR3 region: CASGPGQVNQPQHF. CDR3 nucleotides: TGTGCTAGTGGACCCGGACAGGTCAATCAGCCCCAGCATTTT.

The CDR3 region is CASSPYRGGTYEQYF. The CDR3 DNA reads TGTGCCAGTAGTCCCTACAGGGGGGGGACCTACGAGCAGTACTTC. The gene calls are TRBV19 and TRBJ2-7; weak D call: TRBD1 (8 bases). CDR1 is LNHDA, CDR2 SQIVND, per germline (reference sequence). V was pared by 5 bases and J by 2 bases, with 16 bases between. The CDR3 extends over 15 amino acids.

V usage is TRBV5-1 and J usage is TRBJ2-1; 8 bases map to TRBD1. CDR1 and CDR2 from the germline V gene are SGHRS and YFSETQ. This CDR3 is 14 amino acids long. V shed 3 bases and J 7 bases; nucleotides not matched to a gene: 6. The CDR3 region has the DNA TGCGCCAGCAGCTATTGGACAGGGAGTAATGAGCAGTTCTTC. Encoded protein: CASSYWTGSNEQFF.

This clone was detected once. The J gene is TRBJ1-4, the V gene TRBV30; D ambiguous. Germline V CDR1 and CDR2: GTSNPN, SVGIG (reference sequence). The ends were cut back, 2 bases at V and 3 bases at J, with 10 bases in the middle. The CDR3 has 14 amino acids. The CDR3 DNA reads as TGTGCCTGGAGTCGGGGAACTTCTAATGAAAAACTGTTTTTT. This sequence encodes CAWSRGTSNEKLFF.

This chain joins TRBV12-3 or TRBV12-4 and TRBJ1-6, with unresolved D. Trimming shortened V by 2 bases and J by 10 bases, and 9 bases separated the two germline ends. The CDR3 totals 13 residues. CDR3 sequence (DNA): TGTGCCAGCAGTTTAAGCGTCGTATCACCCCTCCACTTT. Its translation: CASSLSVVSPLHF.

This clone was recorded at least ten times. This chain connects TRBV12-1 to TRBJ2-7; the table gives TRBD1 as D, unverified against the DNA. TRBV12-1 is given as a pseudogene. CDR3 length: 15 residues. CDR3 amino acids: CASSLDRVSTYEQYF. The CDR3 nucleotides are TGTGCCAGCAGCTTGGACAGGGTGAGCACCTACGAGCAGTACTTC.

The chain is built from TRBV10-2 and TRBJ1-5, with 9 bases identical to TRBD1. CDR1 WSHSY and CDR2 SAAADI come from the germline V gene. The CDR3 consists of 15 residues. V shed 6 bases and J 3 bases; nucleotides not matched to a gene: 6. Written as DNA, the CDR3 is TGCGCCAGCAGAAGCGGGACAGGGAACAATCAGCCCCAGCATTTT. Protein sequence: CASRSGTGNNQPQHF.

V and J are TRBV21-1 and TRBJ1-2; whether TRBD1, the table's D call, matches the DNA was not checked. TRBV21-1 is shown as a pseudogene. This CDR3 has 17 residues. The CDR3 here is CASSDRGTSQENYGYTF. The CDR3 region has the DNA TGTGCCAGCAGCGACAGGGGGACCTCTCAGGAGAACTATGGCTACACCTTC.

J is TRBJ1-4 and V is TRBV7-6, with 7 bases lining up with TRBD1. CDR3 length: 16 residues. Germline lookup yields CDR1 SGHVS and CDR2 FNYEAQ. Germline trimming cut 1 base from V and 0 bases from J; bases unmatched to any gene: 2. CDR3 DNA sequence: TGTGCCAGCAGCTTAGGGGGACAGACAACTAATGAAAAACTGTTTTTT. Translated, it gives CASSLGGQTTNEKLFF.

The CDR3 is CASDLLPRGGDEFSNQPQHF. The DNA for the CDR3 is TGTGCCAGCGATCTTTTACCTAGGGGGGGGGATGAATTTAGCAATCAGCCCCAGCATTTT. The rearrangement links TRBV28 to TRBJ1-5, with D perhaps TRBD1 (6 bases). Germline values: CDR1 MDHEN, CDR2 SYDVKM. The length of the CDR3 is 20 residues. The V gene lost 8 bases and the J gene lost 0 bases, with 29 bases spanning the gap.

The rearrangement links TRBV5-1 to TRBJ2-2, with 7 bases lining up with TRBD1. V lost 4 bases and J lost 10; bases outside the gene matches: 7. The CDR3 extends over 13 amino acids. Per the germline V gene, CDR1 is SGHRS and CDR2 is YFSETQ. CDR3 DNA: TGCGCCAGCAGCCGGGACAGACTTTCGGAGCTGTTTTTT. As protein: CASSRDRLSELFF.

The genes are TRBV10-3 and TRBJ1-2; the D is unclear. The V gene's germline CDR1 is ENHRY and CDR2 SYGVKD. CDR3 length: 15 residues. V shed 0 bases and J shed 8 bases, with 16 bases lying between them. The chain's CDR3 is CAISESEIAGEGYTF. In DNA form, the CDR3 reads TGTGCCATCAGTGAGTCGGAGATTGCCGGGGAGGGCTACACCTTC.

The chain links TRBV7-6 to TRBJ1-1; 10 bases align to TRBD1. The germline gives CDR1 SGHVS, CDR2 FNYEAQ. Trimming cost V 2 bases and J 6 bases; bases outside gene matches: 3. The CDR3 extends over 14 amino acids. The CDR3 reads CASSLTDRGPEAFF. The DNA for the CDR3 is TGTGCCAGCAGCTTAACCGACAGGGGGCCTGAAGCTTTCTTT.

This sequence joins TRBV19 and TRBJ1-2; 9 bases align to TRBD1. The CDR3 spans 14 residues. Germline CDR1 reads LNHDA; CDR2 reads SQIVND (reference sequence). The trim removed 6 bases at V and 4 bases at J, leaving 6 bases unmatched. CDR3 sequence reads: CASSATTGGYGYTF. CDR3 in DNA: TGTGCCAGTAGCGCGACGACAGGGGGCTATGGCTACACCTTC.

The gene calls are TRBV10-3 and TRBJ2-3, with 8 bases lining up with TRBD2. With 6 bases clipped from V and 5 bases from J, the junction kept 10 bases outside the gene matches. The CDR3 totals 15 residues. Germline V gene sequence: CDR1 ENHRY, CDR2 SYGVKD. The DNA of the CDR3 is TGTGCCATCAGGGATAGCGGGGAAAGGAGAGATACGCAGTATTTT. This translates into CAIRDSGERRDTQYF.

The J gene is TRBJ2-1, the V gene TRBV19; D is perhaps TRBD2 (6 bases). V dropped 5 bases and J dropped 2 bases, with 10 bases sitting between them. Germline CDR1 and CDR2: LNHDA and SQIVND (reference sequence). CDR3 length: 14 amino acids. The CDR3 sequence: CASSQGGAYNEQFF. In DNA, the CDR3 is TGTGCCAGTAGTCAAGGAGGGGCCTACAATGAGCAGTTCTTC.

The rearrangement links TRBV10-3 to TRBJ1-1, with 9 bases fitting TRBD1. The CDR3 covers 13 residues. Trimming removed 4 bases from V and 4 bases from J; junction bases left unmatched: 1. Germline CDR1 and CDR2: ENHRY and SYGVKD. CDR3 region: CAISATGGTEAFF. The CDR3, as DNA: TGTGCCATCAGTGCGACAGGGGGCACTGAAGCTTTCTTT.

This clone has just one count. This chain connects TRBV2 to TRBJ1-5, with 8 positions matching TRBD1. The ends lost 7 bases at V and 6 bases at J; junction bases unmatched: 14. CDR3 length: 16 residues. Germline values: CDR1 SNHLY, CDR2 FYNNEI. CDR3 sequence: CASTYSGGANRQPQHF. CDR3 in DNA: TGTGCCAGCACGTACTCAGGGGGCGCGAATCGTCAGCCCCAGCATTTT.

The chain couples TRBV6-1 to TRBJ2-4; no reliable D call. The V and J ends lost 2 bases and 0 bases respectively, with 5 bases between them. The germline gives CDR1 MNHNS, CDR2 SASEGT. This CDR3 is 14 amino acids long. CDR3 in amino acids: CASSEPVAKNIQYF. DNA for the CDR3: TGTGCCAGCAGTGAACCGGTAGCCAAAAACATTCAGTACTTC.

The V call is TRBV28, the J call TRBJ1-1, with D unclear. Trimming took off 6 bases at V and 5 bases at J, with 19 bases between the two ends. CDR1 is MDHEN, CDR2 SYDVKM, per germline. The CDR3 consists of 15 residues. In DNA form, the CDR3 reads TGTGCCAGCAGCACGGGGTCGGGGAGATGGACTGAAGCTTTCTTT. Its protein product is CASSTGSGRWTEAFF.

The V and J genes are TRBV27 and TRBJ1-6; D call uncertain. Per germline, CDR1 MNHEY and CDR2 SMNVEV (reference sequence). The CDR3 sequence is 16 residues long. The ends were cut back, 5 bases at V and 0 bases at J, with 11 bases in the middle. The CDR3: CASSPRGSSYNSPLHF. The CDR3 DNA reads as TGTGCCAGCAGTCCACGTGGGAGCTCCTATAATTCACCCCTCCACTTT.

The chain employs TRBV12-5 and TRBJ1-6; no clear D gene. V lost 5 bases to trimming and J lost 3 bases, with 14 bases between them. This CDR3 region has 16 residues. In germline, CDR1 is LGHNT, CDR2 FRNRAP. The chain's CDR3 is CASGKFWPYYNSPLHF. The CDR3 nucleotides read TGTGCTAGTGGTAAATTCTGGCCTTACTATAATTCACCCCTCCACTTT.